This is a list of T cell receptor beta chains from one sample in a study of blood T cells in healthy people across ages. TCRdb re-called the 5' RACE reads through MiXCR, storing one row per CDR3 protein. The sample holds almost 550,000 distinct CDR3 sequences, nearly 25% seen once. These data also featured in a second study, about T cells of mothers and their children.

Source material: blood. The receptors here all came from a boy aged 5 to 17 in good health. The CDR3 runs from the conserved cysteine through the conserved F or W. The D gene is left open where the match is weak.

j_call d_call v_call cdr3_aa
TRBJ2-1 TRBD2 TRBV10-3 CVISESEIAGPSLFF
TRBJ2-1 NA TRBV19 CASSKRGQTYNEQFF
TRBJ2-4 TRBD1 TRBV19 CASSKGQQNIQYF
TRBJ2-6 TRBD2 TRBV20-1 CSATPGGVSGANVLTF
TRBJ1-2 NA TRBV6-5 CASSSPGFQNYGYTF
TRBJ2-3 TRBD1 TRBV5-1 CASSARLGQGNWDTQYF
TRBJ1-3 NA TRBV28 CASSRTVGNTIYF
TRBJ1-3 NA TRBV19 CATPIHAGNTIYF
TRBJ1-2 TRBD1 TRBV7-9 CASSLGRGHLGYTF
TRBJ1-2 NA TRBV12-3/TRBV12-4 CASSFVSSYGYTF
NA NA TRBV7-9 CASSARDWAYEQYF
TRBJ2-5 TRBD2 TRBV27 CASSKRGGMETQYF
NA TRBD2 TRBV28 CASSSPGLAAEQYF
TRBJ2-3 NA TRBV7-6 CASSLPAGHAPVGTPSADTQYF
TRBJ1-2 NA TRBV20-1 CSARGTDIGYTF
TRBJ1-2 NA TRBV25-1 CASSSHRPPYGYTF
TRBJ2-1 TRBD1 TRBV24-1 CATRQGDEQFF
TRBJ2-7 NA TRBV9 CASSSGGAPYEQYF
TRBJ1-4 NA TRBV7-9 CASTTTLNEKLFF
TRBJ1-1 TRBD1 TRBV6-1 CAGRRRQGATEAFF
TRBJ2-5 NA TRBV9 CASSSPGRRALQETQYF
TRBJ1-1 NA TRBV27 CASSLSPTGQEAFF
TRBJ1-2 NA TRBV3-1 CASSQDHGRGYGYTF
TRBJ2-1 TRBD2 TRBV7-2 CASSLALSGGYEQFF
TRBJ2-1 TRBD2 TRBV27 CASTNSGARSYNEQFF
TRBJ2-1 NA TRBV2 CASRENEQFF
TRBJ2-1 NA TRBV20-1 CSASKPVPYNEQFF
TRBJ2-5 NA TRBV30 CAWSVRVGETQYF
TRBJ2-2 TRBD2 TRBV4-3 CASSQESGLAGVTGELFF
TRBJ1-5 NA TRBV4-2 CASSQEAYSNQPQHF
TRBJ2-1 TRBD2 TRBV4-2 CASSQGISGREQFF
TRBJ2-5 NA TRBV6-2/TRBV6-3 CASSYVKPDTPRRETQYF
TRBJ2-5 NA TRBV14 CASSQGLGRGETQYF
TRBJ1-4 TRBD1 TRBV29-1 CSVGQGYNEKLFF
TRBJ1-4 NA TRBV4-3 CASSQDRTVTNEKLFF
TRBJ2-1 NA TRBV7-9 CASSRPLGSYNEQFF
TRBJ2-1 TRBD2 TRBV29-1 CSVVAGSSYNEQFF
TRBJ2-5 NA TRBV5-1 CASSLGRGIETQYF
TRBJ1-5 NA TRBV7-2 CASSGQAGVVNQPQHF
TRBJ2-4 TRBD1 TRBV7-8 CASSLAGTGIIIQYF
TRBJ2-7 NA TRBV20-1 CSARDPPVSYEQYF